This TCR beta chain was recorded in a study of response to subunit inactivated influenza vaccine. Per germline, CDR1 SGHTA and CDR2 FQGNSA. J gave up 2 bases and V 1 base, and 2 bases lay outside the gene matches. The CDR3 has 15 amino acids. One entry per CDR3 protein results from TCRdb running MiXCR on the RT-PCR reads. The sample consists of 500,000 or so distinct CDR3 sequences, 16% of them appearing once. The sequencing here drew on CD4+ T cells sorted from PBMCs, taken about 23 months after vaccination. This TCR came from a man aged 45 to 70 who received an inactivated influenza vaccine. The chain combines TRBV7-2 with TRBJ1-5; 7 positions agree with TRBD1. The CDR3 spells CASSLVQGGNQPQHF. The CDR3 nucleotides read TGTGCCAGCAGCTTAGTTCAGGGGGGCAATCAGCCCCAGCATTTT. The whole variable domain, filled in from reference TRBV7-2 and TRBJ1-5, reads GAGVSQSPSNKVTEKGKDVELRCDPISGHTALYWYRQSLGQGLEFLIYFQGNSAPDKSGLPSDRFSAERTGGSVSTLTIQRTQQEDSAVYLCASSLVQGGNQPQHFGDGTRLSIL.